Sequencing of this T cell receptor beta chain was carried out in a study of neoadjuvant nivolumab and ipilimumab in lung cancer. Study at large: Nivolumab 3 mg/kg was given days 1, 15 and 29, plus ipilimumab 1 mg/kg day 1 in combination.

TCRdb's table, derived via immunoSEQ multiplex PCR, lists solely in-frame clones and lacks some. The sample shows about 27,000 clones, 76% of them seen only once. A note on this clone: Its antigen is unknown.

General study points: Only a single major-pathologic-response sample was available for clonality analysis. Higher pretherapy blood TCR richness went with higher resected-tumor richness. Only a small number of samples underwent TCR sequencing.

Deletions cut 3 bases from V and 2 bases from J, with 2 bases between. The germline V gene has CDR1 SNHLY and CDR2 FYNNEI. This CDR3 comprises 13 residues. The chain employs TRBV2 and TRBJ2-6; D unclear. Sequenced here: tumor tissue, sampled after neoadjuvant nivolumab, alone or with ipilimumab, at or shortly before surgery. The sequence was obtained from an adult with non-small cell lung cancer. This chain's CDR3 is CASSDTGANVLTF. CDR3 DNA: TGTGCCAGCAGTGATACTGGGGCCAACGTCCTGACTTTC.